Below, 22 T cell receptor beta chains from the same sample are listed, as sequenced in a study of blood T cell repertoires in COVID-19. Sequencing was performed with immunoSEQ multiplex PCR; in TCRdb, only in-frame clones are kept and a portion is missing. The top ten hold about a sixth of the sample, which has hundreds of thousands of clones, less than 90% seen once. Specimen: peripheral blood. The origin of the receptors is a woman of 80 years or more with active or convalescent COVID-19.

The chain joins TRBV3-1 (or the pseudogene TRBV3-2) to TRBJ2-1, with D uncertain. The length of the CDR3 is 11 residues. V lost 1 base and J lost 9, with 4 bases in between. Germline V gene data show CDR1 as LGHDT and CDR2 as YNNKEL (reference sequence). CDR3 in DNA: TGTGCCAGCAGCCAAGCCGGTGAGCAGTTCTTC. Protein: CASSQAGEQFF.

The chain links TRBV7-9 to TRBJ2-1; weak D call: TRBD2 (6 bases). V dropped 5 bases and J dropped 2 bases, with 22 bases sitting between them. CDR1 and CDR2 (germline): SEHNR, FQNEAQ (reference sequence). CDR3 length: 18 residues. This chain's CDR3 is CASSPSGTLHGTYNEQFF. DNA of the CDR3: TGTGCCAGCAGCCCGTCCGGGACTCTCCACGGGACCTACAATGAGCAGTTCTTC.

This rearrangement joins TRBV5-1 to TRBJ1-1; 7 positions match TRBD1. The V segment lost 4 bases and the J segment 2 bases; nucleotides outside the gene matches: 5. The CDR3 extends over 14 amino acids. In germline, CDR1 is SGHRS, CDR2 YFSETQ. The CDR3 coding sequence is TGCGCCAGCAGCCGGGACAGACCTAACACTGAAGCTTTCTTT. The encoded protein is CASSRDRPNTEAFF.

V is TRBV6-5 and J is TRBJ1-3, with TRBD1 as a possible D gene (6 bases). The ends were cut back, 0 bases at V and 6 bases at J, with 15 bases in the middle. Per germline, CDR1 MNHEY and CDR2 SVGAGI. This CDR3 is 16 amino acids long. The CDR3 reads CASSYSRGAAENTIYF. Here the CDR3 DNA reads TGTGCCAGCAGTTACTCGCGGGGGGCCGCGGAAAACACCATATATTTT.

The chain links TRBV7-6 to TRBJ2-5; D might be TRBD1 (6 bases). V shed 3 bases and J shed 8 bases, with 16 bases lying between them. CDR1 and CDR2 from the germline V gene are SGHVS and FNYEAQ. CDR3 length: 14 residues. For the CDR3, the DNA is TGTGCCAGCAGCTTTGACAGGTGGAGTCAAACCCAGTACTTC. Translating it yields CASSFDRWSQTQYF.

This clone was observed a single time. The chain links TRBV9 to TRBJ2-1; 10 nucleotides line up with TRBD2. Germline CDR1 is SGDLS and CDR2 is YYNGEE. Losses at the gene ends were 0 bases for V and 6 bases for J; bases not matched to a gene: 3. The CDR3 extends over 15 amino acids. The CDR3 coding sequence is TGTGCCAGCAGCGTAGGAGCGGGAGGGATCAATGAGCAGTTCTTC. It translates to CASSVGAGGINEQFF.

This clone was recorded a few times. CDR3 sequence reads: CASSAWTSGVDTQYF. In nucleotides, the CDR3 is TGTGCCAGTAGTGCTTGGACTAGCGGGGTGGATACGCAGTATTTT. The chain has TRBV19 and TRBJ2-3, with 12 nucleotides matching TRBD2. The V and J ends lost 5 bases and 6 bases, in that order; junction bases with no gene match: 6. This CDR3 region has 15 residues. Germline lookup yields CDR1 LNHDA and CDR2 SQIVND (reference sequence).

The rearrangement joins TRBV10-2 to TRBJ2-7, with a weak D call TRBD1 (5 bases). V lost 6 bases to trimming and J lost 7 bases, with 13 bases between them. CDR3 length: 12 residues. Germline-derived CDR1 and CDR2 are WSHSY and SAAADI. Written as DNA, the CDR3 is TGCGCCAGCAGGGGGCCTTACCCAGAGCAGTACTTC. It yields the protein CASRGPYPEQYF.

The chain recombines TRBV10-3 with TRBJ1-2, with 7 bases fitting TRBD1. The CDR3 runs to 13 residues. CDR1 and CDR2 from the germline V gene are ENHRY and SYGVKD. After removal of 11 bases from V and 5 bases from J, the junction contained 11 bases not matched to a gene. This chain's CDR3 is CAFQDRLYYGYTF. In nucleotides, the CDR3 is TGTGCCTTCCAGGACAGGTTGTATTATGGCTACACCTTC.

This clone came up many times. This chain links TRBV27 with TRBJ1-2; maybe TRBD1 (6 bases). Between the trimmed V and J ends, which lost 1 base and 3 bases, there was a span of 15 bases. CDR1 is MNHEY, CDR2 SMNVEV, per germline (reference sequence). The CDR3 is made up of 16 amino acids. The CDR3 DNA follows: TGTGCCAGCAGTTTATTCCTTTGGGGGCGGGACTATGGCTACACCTTC. This translates into CASSLFLWGRDYGYTF.

This chain links TRBV21-1 with TRBJ2-1; no check of the table's D call, TRBD2, against the DNA was made. TRBV21-1 is assigned pseudogene status. This CDR3 contains 17 residues. CDR3 sequence: CASSKVMTRVSYNEQFF. The CDR3 DNA is TGTGCCAGCAGCAAAGTTATGACTAGGGTCTCCTACAATGAGCAGTTCTTC.

The chain uses TRBV2 and TRBJ1-4; tentatively, D is TRBD1 (6 bases). Germline lookup yields CDR1 SNHLY and CDR2 FYNNEI. The V gene lost 8 bases and the J gene lost 3 bases, with 10 bases spanning the gap. The CDR3 covers 13 residues. The CDR3 bases are TGTGCCAGCTATAGGGGGTCTAATGAAAAACTGTTTTTT. It encodes CASYRGSNEKLFF.

The gene calls are TRBV2 and TRBJ1-5, with 9 bases matching TRBD1. CDR1 is SNHLY, CDR2 FYNNEI, per germline. Trimming cost V 2 bases and J 2 bases; bases outside gene matches: 1. CDR3 size: 15 residues. The CDR3 protein is CASSEWDRGNQPQHF. For the CDR3, the DNA is TGTGCCAGCAGTGAATGGGACAGGGGCAATCAGCCCCAGCATTTT.

The chain has TRBV6-2 or TRBV6-3 and TRBJ2-5; 10 bases line up with TRBD2. The CDR3 totals 16 residues. V was clipped by 3 bases and J by 0 bases; unmatched bases: 4. Germline CDR1 MNHEY, CDR2 SVGEGT. In DNA, the CDR3 is TGTGCCAGCAGTTATTTACTAGCGGGGAACCAAGAGACCCAGTACTTC. Translating gives CASSYLLAGNQETQYF.

The sample holds a few counts of this clone. V gene TRBV5-1 combines with J gene TRBJ1-4; D is uncertain. Trimming took 5 bases from V and 5 from J, leaving 13 bases between them. Germline CDR1 reads SGHRS; CDR2 reads YFSETQ. This CDR3 is built from 14 residues. The CDR3, as DNA: TGCGCCAGCAGTCAGAAGGGAGGGAATGAAAAACTGTTTTTT. Amino acids: CASSQKGGNEKLFF. The variable domain in full, with the rest retrieved from reference TRBV5-1 and TRBJ1-4, is KAGVTQTPRYLIKTRGQQVTLSCSPISGHRSVSWYQQTPGQGLQFLFEYFSETQRNKGNFPGRFSGRQFSNSRSEMNVSTLELGDSALYLCASSQKGGNEKLFFGSGTQLSVL.

The gene calls are TRBV11-2 and TRBJ2-1; tentative D call: TRBD2 (6 bases). V gave up 0 bases and J gave up 3 bases, with 9 bases separating them. Germline lookup yields CDR1 SGHAT and CDR2 FQNNGV. The CDR3 has 15 residues. CDR3 nucleotides: TGTGCCAGCAGCTTAGATCCGGGGGACTACAATGAGCAGTTCTTC. This translates into CASSLDPGDYNEQFF.

V is TRBV11-2 and J is TRBJ1-1; 9 bases are a match to TRBD1. The CDR3 has 16 amino acids. V lost 5 bases to trimming and J lost 3 bases; unmatched junction nucleotides: 10. Per germline, CDR1 SGHAT and CDR2 FQNNGV. The CDR3 is CASSLRQGEGYTEAFF. DNA for the CDR3: TGTGCCAGCAGCCTCAGACAGGGGGAAGGGTACACTGAAGCTTTCTTT.

The chain employs TRBV18 and TRBJ2-1; TRBD2 matches 9 bases. The CDR3 spans 14 residues. Germline loops: CDR1 KGHSH, CDR2 LQKENI. V lost 4 bases and J lost 2; bases outside the gene matches: 0. CDR3 sequence: CASSRLAAYNEQFF. CDR3 sequence (DNA): TGTGCCAGCTCACGACTAGCGGCCTACAATGAGCAGTTCTTC.

The chain combines TRBV16 with TRBJ2-7; 7 positions agree with TRBD2. The CDR3 loop spans 15 amino acids. J gave up 0 bases and V 1 base, and 3 bases lay outside the gene matches. Germline V gene data show CDR1 as KGHSY and CDR2 as FQNENV. The CDR3 coding sequence is TGTGCCAGCAGCCAATGGGGGGGAGGCTCCTACGAGCAGTACTTC. Amino acids: CASSQWGGGSYEQYF.

There are a few counts of this clone. This sequence joins TRBV28 and TRBJ1-6; D gene unclear. Trimming left V 1 base short and J 8 bases short, with 3 bases between. This CDR3 is built from 12 residues. Germline V gives CDR1 MDHEN, CDR2 SYDVKM. The CDR3 is CASSLLYSPLHF. DNA for the CDR3: TGTGCCAGCAGTTTATTATATTCACCCCTCCACTTT.

V gene TRBV24-1 combines with J gene TRBJ2-7; the D gene is possibly TRBD1 (5 bases). Germline assignment: CDR1 KGHDR and CDR2 SFDVKD. This CDR3 contains 14 residues. V was pared by 4 bases and J by 3 bases, with 12 bases between. CDR3 sequence: CATSDPGNVYEQYF. DNA for the CDR3: TGTGCCACCAGTGACCCAGGGAACGTCTACGAGCAGTACTTC.

The genes are TRBV5-1 and TRBJ2-7, with TRBD2 matching over 11 bases. V gave up 0 bases and J gave up 0 bases; unmatched junction bases: 8. The CDR3 is made up of 18 amino acids. CDR1 SGHRS and CDR2 YFSETQ come from the germline V gene. The CDR3: CASSLDRLAGGNSYEQYF. CDR3 bases: TGCGCCAGCAGCTTGGATAGGCTAGCGGGAGGAAACTCCTACGAGCAGTACTTC.